Below, one T cell receptor beta chain is given with its context. No cognate antigen has been identified for it. It has no much larger one-base neighbor in the sample; base qualities were not kept. The source of the sample is a study of blood T cell repertoires in COVID-19 (dated by TCRdb to the early 2020s). Looking at the study overall: Samples from collaborators originated in the United States, Italy and Spain and spanned both the acute and convalescent phases of COVID-19. The material from the prospective study consisted of cDNA or gDNA derived from T cells, B-cell-depleted T cells, or PBMCs. The samples were drawn from the first 160 participants of the ongoing ImmuneRACE study and from more than 1,000 subjects provided by 6 global collaborators. Sample metadata almost always included a de-identified subject ID, COVID-19 status, age in years and sex. Where available, HLA class I and class II types were obtained from metadata supplied by the sample provider rather than from assay-based typing. A freely available public database, intended as a resource for researchers studying the immune response to SARS-CoV-2, is where the repertoires were released. Subjects who had been exposed to COVID-19, were actively infected with it, or had recovered from it provided the deeply sampled blood TCRbeta repertoires that made up the dataset. Overall study outcomes, separate from this receptor: Clinical and demographic metadata were provided uncurated, with the amount varying by source and participant.

The CDR3, from cysteine to phenylalanine, totals 15 residues. The DNA shown is the 45-base CDR3, in frame from base 1. The germline V gene yields SGHRS for CDR1 and YFSETQ for CDR2. Compared with germline, V lacks 0 bases and J lacks 7 bases; bases without a gene match: 7. Collaborating institutions collected whole blood in K2EDTA tubes following their own protocols. Collaborator samples were shipped for TCRbeta analysis as frozen whole blood, isolated PBMCs, or DNA extracted from either sample type. TCRbeta CDR3 regions were amplified from genomic DNA using the immunoSEQ Assay, a bias-controlled multiplex PCR. In the paper's pipeline: Nucleated cell counts per sample were estimated from amplification of reference gene primers within the assay. Sequence reads were collapsed and filtered to measure the absolute abundance of every unique TCRbeta CDR3 rearrangement. Productive Simpson clonality was computed per sample as the square root of Simpson's diversity index over productive rearrangements. TCRdb limited this immuneACCESS table to in-frame rearrangements with V and J called. A share of clones is missing; checked studies link under half to unresolved V genes, and the rest is unexplained. V and J calls and clone size are as listed in that table; D and trimming were resolved from the DNA. The sample includes about 92,000 clones, with 75% to 90% observed a single time. 10% to 13% of the sample is held by the ten biggest clonotypes.

The sample was peripheral blood. The receptor was derived from a woman in her sixties or seventies with acute or convalescent COVID-19. The rearranged chain carries TRBV5-1 and TRBJ1-5; 7 nucleotides in the junction match TRBD1. The sequenced DNA: TGCGCCAGCAGCTTGGACGGGACAGTTCGCCAGCCCCAGCATTTT. Its product reads: CASSLDGTVRQPQHF.